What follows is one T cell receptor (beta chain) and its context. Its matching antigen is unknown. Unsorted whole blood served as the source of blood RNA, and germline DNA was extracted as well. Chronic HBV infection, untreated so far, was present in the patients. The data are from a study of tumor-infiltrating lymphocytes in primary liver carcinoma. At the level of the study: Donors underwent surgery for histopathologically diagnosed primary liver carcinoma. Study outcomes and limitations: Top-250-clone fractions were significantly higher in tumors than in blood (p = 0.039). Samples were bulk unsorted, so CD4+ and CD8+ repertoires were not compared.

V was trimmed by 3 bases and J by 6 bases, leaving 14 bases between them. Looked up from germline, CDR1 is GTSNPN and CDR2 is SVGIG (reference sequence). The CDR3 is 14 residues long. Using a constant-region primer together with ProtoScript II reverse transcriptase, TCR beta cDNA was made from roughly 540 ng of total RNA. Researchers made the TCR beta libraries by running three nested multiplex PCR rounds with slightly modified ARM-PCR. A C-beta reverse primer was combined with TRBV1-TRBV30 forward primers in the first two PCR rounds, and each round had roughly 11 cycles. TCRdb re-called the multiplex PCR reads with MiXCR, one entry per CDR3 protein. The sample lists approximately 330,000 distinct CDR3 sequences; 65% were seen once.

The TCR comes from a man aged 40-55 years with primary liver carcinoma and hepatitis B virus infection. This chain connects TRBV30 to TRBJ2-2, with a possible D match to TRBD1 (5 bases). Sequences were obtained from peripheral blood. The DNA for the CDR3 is TGTGCCTGGAGGCGTGGGGCGACCGCCGGGGAGCTGTTTTTT. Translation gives CAWRRGATAGELFF.